One and the same sample provided the 9 T cell receptor beta chains below, sequenced in a study of blood T cell repertoires in COVID-19. TCRdb keeps only in-frame clones here, not all; method: immunoSEQ multiplex PCR. The data contain about 250,000 clones, around nine tenths of them seen just once; the ten biggest clones take up 2% to 2.5%. The specimen was peripheral blood. The receptors here all came from a woman in her forties who had recovered from COVID-19.

This clone has a handful of counts. The V and J genes are TRBV24-1 and TRBJ2-3; 13 nucleotides agree with TRBD2. The CDR3 runs 16 residues. Germline V gives CDR1 KGHDR, CDR2 SFDVKD. With V trimmed by 5 bases and J by 5 bases, 6 bases remained unmatched. CDR3: CATSGGTSGVVDTQYF. The CDR3 coding sequence is TGTGCCACCAGTGGCGGGACTAGCGGGGTAGTAGATACGCAGTATTTT.

V is TRBV7-8 and J is TRBJ2-1, with D possibly being TRBD1 (5 bases). CDR1 and CDR2 (germline): SGHVS, FQNEAQ. V was clipped by 1 base and J by 10 bases, with 14 bases between them. This CDR3 region has 14 residues. The CDR3 is CASSLERPGREQFF. The CDR3 nucleotides are TGTGCCAGCAGCTTAGAACGGCCAGGGCGGGAGCAGTTCTTC.

The V gene is TRBV7-6, the J gene TRBJ1-4; 7 bases are a match to TRBD1. The CDR3 contains 15 residues. Per the germline V gene, CDR1 is SGHVS and CDR2 is FNYEAQ. Trimming removed 5 bases from V and 5 bases from J; junction bases left unmatched: 8. In DNA, the CDR3 is TGTGCCAGCAGCCTAAACAGGGGTCCCAATGAAAAACTGTTTTTT. As protein: CASSLNRGPNEKLFF. The entire variable domain, with the rest obtained from reference TRBV7-6 and TRBJ1-4, is as follows: GAGVSQSPRYKVTKRGQDVALRCDPISGHVSLYWYRQALGQGPEFLTYFNYEAQQDKSGLPNDRFSAERPEGSISTLTIQRTEQRDSAMYRCASSLNRGPNEKLFFGSGTQLSVL.

The CDR3 loop reads CSVGLFSVSRTDTQYF. DNA of the CDR3: TGCAGCGTTGGGTTGTTCTCGGTCTCCCGGACAGATACGCAGTATTTT. The genes are TRBV29-1 and TRBJ2-3; D ambiguous. CDR3 size: 16 residues. Trimming removed 4 bases at V and 3 bases at J, with 20 bases between. CDR1 and CDR2 (germline): SQVTM, ANQGSEA.

The chain combines TRBV19 with TRBJ2-2, with D possibly TRBD1 on 6 matching bases. The CDR3 consists of 14 residues. Germline V gene sequence: CDR1 LNHDA, CDR2 SQIVND (reference sequence). V lost 1 base to trimming and J lost 6 bases, with 9 bases between them. The CDR3 loop is CASSIGRQAGELFF. CDR3 nucleotides: TGTGCCAGTAGTATAGGGAGACAGGCCGGGGAGCTGTTTTTT.

The CDR3: CATSYSGRAGSYNEQFF. The CDR3 DNA is TGTGCCACCAGTTATAGCGGGAGGGCAGGGTCCTACAATGAGCAGTTCTTC. V and J are TRBV24-1 and TRBJ2-1; 11 nucleotides align to TRBD2. Germline loops: CDR1 KGHDR, CDR2 SFDVKD. V lost 6 bases, J lost 1 base, and 7 bases stayed unmatched. The CDR3 is 17 amino acids.

The rearrangement links TRBV18 to TRBJ1-5; tentative D call: TRBD1 (6 bases). This CDR3 spans 14 amino acids. Trimming took 2 bases from V and 7 from J, leaving 12 bases between them. Germline V CDR1 and CDR2: KGHSH, LQKENI. The CDR3 DNA is TGTGCCAGCTCACCAGGGCAGGGGATGCAGCCCCAGCATTTT. Translating it yields CASSPGQGMQPQHF.

The gene calls are TRBV11-1 and TRBJ1-2; 7 bases align to TRBD1. CDR3 length equals 15 residues. CDR1 SGHAT and CDR2 FQDESV come from the germline V gene (reference sequence). V shed 5 bases, J shed 5 bases, and the junction held 11 bases outside the gene matches. The CDR3 spells CASSTFGQALYGYTF. For the CDR3, the DNA is TGTGCCAGCAGCACATTTGGACAGGCTTTATATGGCTACACCTTC.

This chain joins TRBV6-5 and TRBJ1-2; 8 bases are shared with TRBD1. This CDR3 region has 15 residues. Germline V gene data show CDR1 as MNHEY and CDR2 as SVGAGI. V lost 6 bases, J lost 4 bases, and 10 bases stayed unmatched. DNA of the CDR3: TGTGCCAGCAGCCCCGGGACAGGAGACCGCTATGGCTACACCTTC. It encodes CASSPGTGDRYGYTF.